These T cell receptor beta chains were read from a single sample in a study of T cells in localized non-small cell lung cancer. The data were produced by immunoSEQ multiplex PCR, yet TCRdb's version contains in-frame clones alone and is incomplete. The sample yields around 10,000 clones, 48% seen once. This sample comprised lymph node tissue, obtained before any cancer treatment. These receptors came from a woman between 35 and 75 years old with stage II squamous cell lung carcinoma. The CDR3 runs from the conserved cysteine through the conserved F or W. A D gene is named only where the DNA matches it firmly. Clone size is shown for a subset of rows, as once, few, many or a class of expanded clone.

j_call v_call d_call clone_size cdr3_nt cdr3_aa
TRBJ2-5 TRBV11-3 . few TGTGCCAGCAGCCAGGGAGGGGGCCTGCAAGAGACCCAGTACTTC CASSQGGGLQETQYF
TRBJ2-1 TRBV15 TRBD1 . TGTGCCACCAGCCACCAACCGGGACAGGGCTACAATGAGCAGTTCTTC CATSHQPGQGYNEQFF
TRBJ2-1 TRBV11-3 . . TGTGCCAGCAGCTTGGGAGGATGGGGACCCAACTACAATGAGCAGTTCTTC CASSLGGWGPNYNEQFF
TRBJ2-1 TRBV11-3 TRBD1 medium-sized TGTGCCAGCACTGGACAGGTAGGGAACAATGAGCAGTTCTTC CASTGQVGNNEQFF
TRBJ2-1 TRBV19 . once TGTGCCAGTAGTATGCCGTCCGGTCATGAGCAGTTCTTC CASSMPSGHEQFF
TRBJ1-6 TRBV19 . . TGTGCCAGTAGTATAGGGCGGGGGTATTCACCCCTCCACTTT CASSIGRGYSPLHF
TRBJ2-7 TRBV7-5 . . TGTGCCAGCAGCTTGACTAGCGGGTTCTCCTACGAGCAGTACTTC CASSLTSGFSYEQYF
TRBJ2-3 TRBV12-5 TRBD2 . TGTGCTAGTGGCCGTGGTATGGGACTAGCGGGAGGTTCCCATAGCACAGATACGCAGTATTTT CASGRGMGLAGGSHSTDTQYF
TRBJ2-2 TRBV19 TRBD2 . TGTGCCAGTAGTATCCCTAGCGGGGGAGCGAACACCGGGGAGCTGTTTTTT CASSIPSGGANTGELFF
TRBJ2-1 TRBV6-8 . few TGTGCCATCAGTGGAGATTACAATGAGCAGTTCTTC CAISGDYNEQFF
TRBJ1-2 TRBV28 . few TGTGCCAGCAGTTTAAGGGACTGGTCCGCTGGGTATGGCTACACCTTC CASSLRDWSAGYGYTF
TRBJ1-5 TRBV29-1 . . TGCAGCGTGGGCCAGGGTGGGGTAGGCAATCAGCCCCAGCATTTT CSVGQGGVGNQPQHF
TRBJ2-2 TRBV29-1 TRBD1 . TGCAGCGCCACCGGGACAGGGGACGCCACCGGGGAGCTGTTTTTT CSATGTGDATGELFF
TRBJ1-1 TRBV19 TRBD1 . TGTGCCAGTAGTCGACAGGGGCCGAACACTGAAGCTTTCTTT CASSRQGPNTEAFF
TRBJ1-1 TRBV28 . . TGTGCCAGCAGTTTTTGGAGGAGCAACATGAACACTGAAGCTTTCTTT CASSFWRSNMNTEAFF